What follows are 10 T cell receptor beta chains derived from one specimen sequenced in a study of PD-1 blockade in mismatch repair-deficient tumors. For these TCRs, the target antigens are not known. As for time point: approximately 10-day in vitro stimulation with candidate neoantigen peptide 5. Sequencing was performed with immunoSEQ multiplex PCR; in TCRdb, only in-frame clones are kept and a portion is missing. The sample comprises some 16,000 clones, about 80% of which are singletons, and roughly 9.8% rests with the top ten. Source: cells cultured in vitro, taken from a patient treated with pembrolizumab. These receptors originate from an adult with mismatch repair-deficient cancer.

The chain uses TRBV19 and TRBJ2-3, with TRBD2 matching 8 bases. CDR3 length: 14 residues. CDR1 LNHDA and CDR2 SQIVND come from the germline V gene (reference sequence). The junction had 6 bases not matched to a gene; V was cut back by 8 bases and J by 2 bases. The CDR3 bases are TGTGCCAGTCGAGCGGGAGACCTCACAGATACGCAGTATTTT. Its translation: CASRAGDLTDTQYF.

The rearrangement uses TRBV2 and TRBJ2-5, with TRBD1 identical over 8 bases. The germline CDR1 and CDR2 sequences are SNHLY and FYNNEI. The CDR3 runs to 15 residues. The V gene end was trimmed by 6 bases and the J gene end by 2 bases; junction bases not matched to a gene: 8. The CDR3 DNA sequence: TGTGCCAGCAGCTCCAGGGGGGACAGGCAAGAGACCCAGTACTTC. Encoded protein: CASSSRGDRQETQYF.

V is TRBV6-5 and J is TRBJ2-1; 7 nucleotides match TRBD1. The V gene end was trimmed by 6 bases and the J gene end by 2 bases; junction bases not matched to a gene: 4. Germline CDR1 and CDR2: MNHEY and SVGAGI. This CDR3 spans 14 amino acids. CDR3 nucleotide sequence: TGTGCCAGCAGAACCGGGACAGCCTACAATGAGCAGTTCTTC. It specifies CASRTGTAYNEQFF.

The rearrangement links TRBV5-6 to TRBJ1-2; maybe TRBD1 (5 bases). The CDR3 is 15 residues long. Between the trimmed V and J ends, which lost 0 bases and 0 bases, there was a span of 9 bases. Germline-derived CDR1 and CDR2 are SGHDT and YYEEEE. The CDR3 bases are TGTGCCAGCAGCTTGGGGGGGGGAGCTAACTATGGCTACACCTTC. This encodes CASSLGGGANYGYTF.

In this sample, this clone turned up a few times. V usage is TRBV21-1 and J usage is TRBJ2-1; the DNA was not used to check the table's D call, TRBD1. TRBV21-1 is a pseudogene. This CDR3 has 16 amino acids. The CDR3 DNA reads as TGTGCCAGCAGCAAAGGGAGACAGGGGTTTGGAAATGAGCAGTTCTTC. This translates into CASSKGRQGFGNEQFF.

This clone is a singleton in its sample. The chain has TRBV4-1 and TRBJ2-7; D ambiguous. Per the germline V gene, CDR1 is MGHRA and CDR2 is YSYEKL. Trimming shortened V by 1 base and J by 3 bases, and 10 bases separated the two germline ends. CDR3 length equals 14 residues. The CDR3 reads CASSQAESNYEQYF. CDR3 coding DNA: TGCGCCAGCAGCCAAGCTGAGAGTAACTACGAGCAGTACTTC.

This chain links TRBV7-8 with TRBJ1-1; D gene unclear. Germline lookup yields CDR1 SGHVS and CDR2 FQNEAQ. Trimming took off 5 bases at V and 5 bases at J, with 24 bases between the two ends. This CDR3 has 17 amino acids. CDR3 DNA sequence: TGTGCCAGCAGCCCTCATACGATCCGTTCCACTGGGACTGAAGCTTTCTTT. Amino acid sequence: CASSPHTIRSTGTEAFF.

The chain uses TRBV6-1 and TRBJ2-1, with a weak D call TRBD2 (5 bases). Trimming removed 1 base at V and 6 bases at J, with 16 bases between. CDR3 length equals 16 residues. CDR1 MNHNS and CDR2 SASEGT come from the germline V gene. The CDR3 DNA reads TGTGCCAGCAGTGAAGGGCGGGCAACACGGGTCAATGAGCAGTTCTTC. This translates into CASSEGRATRVNEQFF.

The CDR3 loop reads CASSLAGGTDTQYF. In nucleotides, the CDR3 is TGCGCCAGCAGCTTGGCCGGGGGCACAGATACGCAGTATTTT. The gene calls are TRBV5-1 and TRBJ2-3, with a tentative D call TRBD2 (5 bases). CDR1 and CDR2 (germline): SGHRS, YFSETQ. The CDR3 has 14 amino acids. Trimming took off 0 bases at V and 1 base at J, with 6 bases between the two ends.

This chain connects TRBV6-5 to TRBJ2-6; 8 bases are shared with TRBD1. J gave up 2 bases and V 4 bases, and 1 base lay outside the gene matches. This CDR3 contains 15 residues. CDR1 is MNHEY, CDR2 SVGAGI, per germline. Written as DNA, the CDR3 is TGTGCCAGCAGTTCCAGGGGGCCTGGGGCCAACGTCCTGACTTTC. Its protein product is CASSSRGPGANVLTF.